One T cell receptor beta chain is described in this entry. Its antigen has not been determined. No base-level quality is on record; no much larger clone is a single base apart. All of the isolated RNA was reverse transcribed with the High Capacity cDNA Reverse Transcription Kit, so expressed TCRB transcripts were sequenced. Deep immunoSEQ sequencing was applied to naive, central memory and regulatory T cell samples, giving an average of about 3.4 million total reads per sample. After sorted cells were lysed in RLT buffer, RNA was extracted with DNase-treated RNeasy Micro or Mini kits, with the choice depending on cell number. To prevent cross-contamination, each cell subset was processed individually, whereas patient and healthy donor samples were processed jointly. Using the immunoSEQ multiplex PCR, TCRB sequences were amplified from cDNA into 87-bp fragments spanning the CDR3 region. Amplicons were sequenced on the Illumina HiSeq platform. Per the source publication's procedure: Synthetic template baselines were used to correct PCR bias computationally, reads within Hamming distance 2 were collapsed, and singletons that could not be merged were discarded. Reads were aligned against IMGT so that V, D and J genes, CDR3 length and insertions or deletions at six rearrangement sites could be assigned. Within each subset, clonotype counts were normalized to sorted cell number, after which true diversity and Gini coefficients were computed with the tcR R package. Repertoire sharing was quantified using the overlap coefficient calculated on TCRB nucleotide sequences. Drawn from immuneACCESS, this table holds only the in-frame rearrangements with V and J called that TCRdb kept. Clones are partly lost; checked studies trace under half to an unresolved V gene and leave the rest unexplained. V and J calls and clone size are given by that table; D and trimming were obtained from the DNA. This sample comprises over 150,000 clones, almost 8% of them detected only once. Approximately 0.54% of the sample rests with the top ten.

Each donor gave one peripheral blood draw, averaging roughly 120 mL, which was collected into heparinised tubes. Using a panel that included CD45RO, CCR7, CD25, CD127, CD95 and CD27, naive, central memory, regulatory and stem cell-like memory CD4+ T cells were sorted on a BD FACSAria II. A purity above 98% was achieved for all sorted populations. PBMCs were isolated immediately by Lymphoprep density gradient centrifugation and stained directly without culture. So that batch effects would be minimized, each experiment stained and sorted samples in pairs, pairing one healthy donor with one patient. The sample comes from a study of beta chain features in type 1 diabetes (dated by TCRdb to the late 2010s). Some background on the complete study: No differences in mean age, gender distribution, total cell number or subset yield were found between patients and healthy donors. Across all samples, approximately 98,000,000 sorted cells were examined, and cell number per subset correlated strongly with RNA yield. In the study, recently diagnosed type 1 diabetes patients and matched healthy donors were compared on the TCRB repertoires of their sorted circulating CD4+ T cell subsets. Regulatory and stem cell-like memory subsets were obtained from only 8 patients and roughly 8 healthy donors, while naive and central memory subsets were obtained from all 28 donors. Points the paper makes about the study in general: PCR may preferentially amplify shorter templates, but because patient and control samples were amplified and corrected together, any resulting skew would affect both groups equally. Only small numbers of individuals were included in the HLA sub-analyses, which left unresolved whether HLA type had any influence on TCRB rearrangement. Naive, central memory and regulatory TCRB repertoires appeared to be more alike among patients than among healthy donors. Type 1 diabetes patients showed a moderate but significant shortening of TCRB CDR3 length in all four CD4+ subsets. Patients with type 1 diabetes made fewer insertions and deleted more nucleotides at VDJ recombination sites, implying thymic rearrangement abnormalities. Because cDNA was sequenced instead of genomic DNA, highly expressing activated cells could be over-represented, though the groups showed no difference in activation or CD3 levels.

Trimming costs V 10 bases and J 1 base, and their ends lie 11 bases apart. The CDR3 has 13 amino acids, counting the end cysteine and phenylalanine. The entry retains the CDR3 DNA only, 39 bases that are in frame from base 1. CDR1 SEHNR and CDR2 FQNEAQ were looked up in the germline V gene (reference sequence). The specimen sequenced was central memory CD4+ T cells from blood. Recombination linked TRBV7-9 to TRBJ2-1, and possibly TRBD2, on 6 matching bases. This clonotype was sampled from a man between 18 and 35 years old with type 1 diabetes. The CDR3 has the sequence CATSGVSYNEQFF. The bases are TGTGCCACTTCGGGGGTTTCCTACAATGAGCAGTTCTTC.